This entry is about one T cell receptor (beta chain). This record belongs to a study of blood T cell repertoires in COVID-19. Study overall: From the United States, Italy and Spain came samples of acute and convalescent COVID-19. Sources were T cells, B-cell-depleted T cells, or PBMCs; the material itself was cDNA or gDNA.

This CDR3 contains 12 residues. In germline, CDR1 is GTSNPN, CDR2 SVGIG (reference sequence). Original methodology: Estimates of nucleated cell counts were drawn from the amplification of reference gene primers. Produced via immunoSEQ multiplex PCR; TCRdb's table is partial and in-frame only. The V and J calls and clone size were taken over from that table, and D and trimming were inferred from the DNA. The sample lists 150,000 or so clones; about 83% were seen once. This clonotype originated in a man aged 70-80 years who had recovered from COVID-19. The sequenced material came from peripheral blood. V usage is TRBV30 and J usage is TRBJ2-1, with 8 bases identical to TRBD1. CDR3 in DNA: TGTGCTCGGACAGGGACCTACAATGAGCAGTTCTTC. Protein product: CARTGTYNEQFF. Filled out from reference TRBV30 and TRBJ2-1, the complete variable domain reads SQTIHQWPATLVQPVGSPLSLECTVEGTSNPNLYWYRQAAGRGLQLLFYSVGIGQISSEVPQNLSASRPQDRQFILSSKKLLLSDSGFYLCARTGTYNEQFFGPGTRLTVL.